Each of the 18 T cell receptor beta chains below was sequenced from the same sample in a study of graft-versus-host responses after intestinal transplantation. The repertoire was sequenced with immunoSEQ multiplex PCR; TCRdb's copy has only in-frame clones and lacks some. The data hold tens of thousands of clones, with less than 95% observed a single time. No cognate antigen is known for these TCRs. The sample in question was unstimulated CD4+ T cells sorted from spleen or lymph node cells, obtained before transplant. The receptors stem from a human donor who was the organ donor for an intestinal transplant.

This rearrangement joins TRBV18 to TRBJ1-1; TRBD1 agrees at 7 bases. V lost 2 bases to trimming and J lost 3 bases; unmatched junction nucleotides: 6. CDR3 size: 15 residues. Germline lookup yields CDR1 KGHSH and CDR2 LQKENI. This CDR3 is CASSPRTGGHTEAFF. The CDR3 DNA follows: TGTGCCAGCTCACCAAGGACAGGAGGTCACACTGAAGCTTTCTTT.

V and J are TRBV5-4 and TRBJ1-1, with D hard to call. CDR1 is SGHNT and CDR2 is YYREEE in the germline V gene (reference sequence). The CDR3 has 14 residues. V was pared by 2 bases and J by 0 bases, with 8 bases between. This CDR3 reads CASSLSSVNTEAFF. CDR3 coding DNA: TGTGCCAGCAGCTTATCCTCCGTGAACACTGAAGCTTTCTTT.

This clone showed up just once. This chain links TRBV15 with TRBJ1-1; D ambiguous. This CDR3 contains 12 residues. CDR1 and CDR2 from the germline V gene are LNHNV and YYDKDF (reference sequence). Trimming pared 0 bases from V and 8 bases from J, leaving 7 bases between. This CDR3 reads CATSRDSREAFF. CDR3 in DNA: TGTGCCACCAGCAGAGATTCCAGAGAAGCTTTCTTT.

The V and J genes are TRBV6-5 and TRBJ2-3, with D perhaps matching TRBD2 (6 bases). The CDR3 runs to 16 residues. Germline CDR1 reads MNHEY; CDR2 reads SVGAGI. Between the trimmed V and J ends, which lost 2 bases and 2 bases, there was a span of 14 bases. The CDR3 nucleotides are TGTGCCAGCAGTTACCGAGCATGGGGGGACACAGATACGCAGTATTTT. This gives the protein CASSYRAWGDTDTQYF.

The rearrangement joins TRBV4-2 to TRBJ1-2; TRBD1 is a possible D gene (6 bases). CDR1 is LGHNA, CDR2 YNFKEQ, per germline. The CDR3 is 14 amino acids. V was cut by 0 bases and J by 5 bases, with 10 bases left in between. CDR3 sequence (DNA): TGTGCCAGCAGCCAAGAAACAGGGTATTATGGCTACACCTTC. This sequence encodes CASSQETGYYGYTF.

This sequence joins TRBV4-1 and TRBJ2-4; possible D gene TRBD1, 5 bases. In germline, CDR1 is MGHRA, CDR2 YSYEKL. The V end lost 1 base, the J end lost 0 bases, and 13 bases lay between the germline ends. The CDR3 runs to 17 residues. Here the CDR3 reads CASSQVGGALAKNIQYF. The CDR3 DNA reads TGCGCCAGCAGCCAAGTCGGTGGGGCCCTAGCCAAAAACATTCAGTACTTC.

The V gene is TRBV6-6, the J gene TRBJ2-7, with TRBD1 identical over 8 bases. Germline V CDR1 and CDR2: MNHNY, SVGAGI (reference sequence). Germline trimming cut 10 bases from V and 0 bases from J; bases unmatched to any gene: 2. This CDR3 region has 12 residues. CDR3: CATGTGSYEQYF. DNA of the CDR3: TGTGCCACCGGGACAGGCTCCTACGAGCAGTACTTC.

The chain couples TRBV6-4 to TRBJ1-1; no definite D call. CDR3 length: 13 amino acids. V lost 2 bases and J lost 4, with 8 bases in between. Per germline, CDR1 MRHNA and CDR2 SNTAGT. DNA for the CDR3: TGTGCCAGCAGTGACGGGCCCAGCACTGAAGCTTTCTTT. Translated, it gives CASSDGPSTEAFF.

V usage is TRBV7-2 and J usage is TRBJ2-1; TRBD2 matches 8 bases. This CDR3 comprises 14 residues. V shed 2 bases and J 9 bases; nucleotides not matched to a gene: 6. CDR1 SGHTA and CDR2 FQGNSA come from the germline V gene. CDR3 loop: CASSLNRGGTEQFF. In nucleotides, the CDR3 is TGTGCCAGCAGCTTAAATCGGGGGGGCACTGAGCAGTTCTTC.

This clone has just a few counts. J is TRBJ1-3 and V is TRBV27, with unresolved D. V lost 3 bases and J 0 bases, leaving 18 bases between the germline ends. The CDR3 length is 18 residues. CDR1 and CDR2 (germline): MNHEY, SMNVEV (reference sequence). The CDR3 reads CASSFRQAHPSSGNTIYF. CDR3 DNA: TGTGCCAGCAGTTTTCGTCAGGCACATCCGAGCTCTGGAAACACCATATATTTT.

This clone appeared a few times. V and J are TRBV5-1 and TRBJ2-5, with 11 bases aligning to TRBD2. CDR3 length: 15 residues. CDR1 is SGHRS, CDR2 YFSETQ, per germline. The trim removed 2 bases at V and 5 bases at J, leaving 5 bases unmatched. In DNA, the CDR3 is TGCGCCAGCAGCTTTAGCGGGGGGGCCGGGGAGACCCAGTACTTC. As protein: CASSFSGGAGETQYF.

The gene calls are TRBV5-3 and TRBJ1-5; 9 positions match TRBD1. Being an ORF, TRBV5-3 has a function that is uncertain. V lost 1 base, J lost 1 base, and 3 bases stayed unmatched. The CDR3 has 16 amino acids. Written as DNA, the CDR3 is TGTGCCAGAAGCTTGTGCACAGGGGGCAGCAATCAGCCCCAGCATTTT. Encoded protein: CARSLCTGGSNQPQHF.

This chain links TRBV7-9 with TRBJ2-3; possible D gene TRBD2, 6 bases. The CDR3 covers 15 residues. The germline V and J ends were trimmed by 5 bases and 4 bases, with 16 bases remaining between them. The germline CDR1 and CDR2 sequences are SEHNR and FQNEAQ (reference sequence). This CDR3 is CASSPWRVWADTQYF. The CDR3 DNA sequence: TGTGCCAGCAGCCCATGGAGGGTGTGGGCAGATACGCAGTATTTT.

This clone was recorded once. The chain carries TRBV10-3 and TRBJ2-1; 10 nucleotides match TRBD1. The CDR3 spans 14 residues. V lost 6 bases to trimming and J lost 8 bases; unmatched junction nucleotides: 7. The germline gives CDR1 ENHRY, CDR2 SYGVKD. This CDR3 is CAIRAGQGPDEQFF. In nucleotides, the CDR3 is TGTGCCATCAGAGCGGGACAGGGGCCCGATGAGCAGTTCTTC.

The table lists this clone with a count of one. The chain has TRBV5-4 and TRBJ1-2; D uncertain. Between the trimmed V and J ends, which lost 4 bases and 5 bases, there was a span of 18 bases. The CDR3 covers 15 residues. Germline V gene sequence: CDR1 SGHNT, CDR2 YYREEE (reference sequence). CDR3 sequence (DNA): TGTGCCAGCAGCCCCGATTTAGGCTTACAGTATGGCTACACCTTC. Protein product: CASSPDLGLQYGYTF.

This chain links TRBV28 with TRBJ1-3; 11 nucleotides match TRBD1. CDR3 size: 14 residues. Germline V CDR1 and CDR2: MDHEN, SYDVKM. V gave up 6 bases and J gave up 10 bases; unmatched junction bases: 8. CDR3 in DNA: TGTGCCAGCAGCCAGGCCGGGACAGGGGGAACCATATATTTT. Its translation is CASSQAGTGGTIYF.

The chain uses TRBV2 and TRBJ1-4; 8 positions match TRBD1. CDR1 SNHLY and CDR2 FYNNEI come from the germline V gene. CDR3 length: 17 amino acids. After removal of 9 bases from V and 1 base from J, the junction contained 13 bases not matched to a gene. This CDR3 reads CASPKEQGGGTNEKLFF. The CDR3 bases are TGTGCCAGTCCAAAGGAACAGGGGGGCGGAACTAATGAAAAACTGTTTTTT.

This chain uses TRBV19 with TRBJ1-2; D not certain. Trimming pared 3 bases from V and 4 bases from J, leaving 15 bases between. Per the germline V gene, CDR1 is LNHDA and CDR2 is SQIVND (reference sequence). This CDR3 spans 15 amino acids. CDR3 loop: CASSIRSQVSYGYTF. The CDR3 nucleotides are TGTGCCAGTAGTATCAGGTCCCAGGTATCCTATGGCTACACCTTC. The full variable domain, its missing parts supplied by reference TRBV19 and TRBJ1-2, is DGGITQSPKYLFRKEGQNVTLSCEQNLNHDAMYWYRQDPGQGLRLIYYSQIVNDFQKGDIAEGYSVSREKKESFPLTVTSAQKNPTAFYLCASSIRSQVSYGYTFGSGTRLTVV.